A selection of T cell receptor beta chains follows, all from one sample in a study of control samples from healthy donors and cancer patients. Profiling relied on immunoSEQ multiplex PCR, and the TCRdb table lists in-frame clones only, not all of them. The top ten hold roughly 1.3% of the sample, which has 150,000 to 200,000 clones, almost 90% seen once. The sample consisted of blood. These receptors all stem from a woman between 50 and 59 years old in good health. The CDR3 runs from the conserved cysteine through the conserved F or W. D genes are given only for firm matches. The size field is filled for only some rows; it gives once, few, many or a size class.

J,D,V,size,DNA,CDR3
TRBJ2-3,NA,TRBV6-1,NA,TGTGCCAGCAGTGATAATTTCGGGTCGCTTACGCAGTATTTT,CASSDNFGSLTQYF
TRBJ1-2,NA,TRBV4-3,NA,TGCGCCAGCAGCCATTCAGGGACTCGAAACTATGGCTACACCTTC,CASSHSGTRNYGYTF
TRBJ2-1,NA,TRBV7-3,NA,TGTGCCAGCAACGAGGGTGGGTCCTACAATGAGCAGTTCTTC,CASNEGGSYNEQFF
TRBJ2-1,NA,TRBV3-1/TRBV3-2,NA,TGTGCCAGCAGCCCGACCTCTAGGCCCCGGGTCTTC,CASSPTSRPRVF
TRBJ1-2,NA,TRBV5-4,few,TGTGCCAGCAGCTTCGGGGGGGAGAGCTATGGCTACACCTTC,CASSFGGESYGYTF
TRBJ2-1,NA,TRBV5-1,NA,TGCGCCAGCAGCTTGGGGCTAGAGAGGTCCAATGAGCAGTTCTTC,CASSLGLERSNEQFF
TRBJ2-5,TRBD1,TRBV18,NA,TGTGCCAGCTCTGGGACAGGTTGGGGGACCCAGTACTTC,CASSGTGWGTQYF
TRBJ2-7,NA,TRBV28,NA,TGTGCCAGCAGTAGACAGCACTCCTACGAGCAGTACTTC,CASSRQHSYEQYF
TRBJ2-5,TRBD1,TRBV7-9,NA,TGTGCCAGCAGCTTAGCGGGACAGAGGCTGGAGACCCAGTACTTC,CASSLAGQRLETQYF
TRBJ2-7,NA,TRBV15,NA,TGTGCCACCAGCACGGGACACCTCTACGAGCAGTACTTC,CATSTGHLYEQYF
TRBJ1-2,NA,TRBV28,NA,TGTGCCAGCAGCCGGGGCGGAGGGGGCTATGGCTACACCTTC,CASSRGGGGYGYTF
TRBJ2-7,TRBD1,TRBV10-3,NA,TGTGCCATTCAGACAGGGGTCGCCTACGAGCAGTACTTC,CAIQTGVAYEQYF
TRBJ1-2,NA,TRBV6-5,few,TGTGCCAGCAGTTACTCAGGGGGGTCAACAGGGTTAGGCTACACCTTC,CASSYSGGSTGLGYTF
TRBJ2-1,NA,TRBV30,NA,TGTGCTTATAGTCGGGGGTACAATGAGCAGTTCTTC,CAYSRGYNEQFF
TRBJ2-1,TRBD2,TRBV9,NA,TGTGCCAGCAGCGTAGAGGGAGGTACTAGCGGGATCAGTGAGCAGTTCTTC,CASSVEGGTSGISEQFF
TRBJ1-4,NA,TRBV5-5,NA,TGTGCCAGCAGCCAGGGTGCAACTAATGAAAAACTGTTTTTT,CASSQGATNEKLFF
TRBJ1-1,NA,TRBV3-1/TRBV3-2,NA,TGTGCCAGCAGCCAGGATACAGGGTTGGCTTTCTTT,CASSQDTGLAFF
TRBJ1-6,NA,TRBV7-9,NA,TGTGCCACCTCTGCCGGGGACGTACCTTCAAATAATTCACCCCTCCACTTT,CATSAGDVPSNNSPLHF
TRBJ2-7,TRBD1,TRBV5-5,NA,TGTGCCAGCAGCTTTATTCTGAGACAGGGGAACTCCGAGCAGTACTTC,CASSFILRQGNSEQYF
TRBJ1-2,NA,TRBV29-1,once,TGCAGCCTTGGGGGGGAGTATGGCTACACCTTC,CSLGGEYGYTF
TRBJ1-5,TRBD1,TRBV19,NA,TGTGCCAGTAGTATAGATCTAGGGACAGGGATGTATGGCAATCAGCCCCAGCATTTT,CASSIDLGTGMYGNQPQHF
TRBJ1-6,NA,TRBV11-2,NA,TGTGCCAGCAGCTTAGGGCCTGTACAGTTTGGGAATTCACCCCTCCACTTT,CASSLGPVQFGNSPLHF
TRBJ2-3,NA,TRBV2,NA,TGCGCCAGGGGTCGTCCCCCGAGGAATACGCAGTATTTT,CARGRPPRNTQYF
TRBJ2-1,NA,TRBV6-5,NA,TGTGCCAGCAGCCTTAATAGGAGAGAGCAGTTCTTC,CASSLNRREQFF
TRBJ2-1,NA,TRBV27,NA,TGTGCCAGCAGTTTTTCAGGAGACAATGAGCAGTTCTTC,CASSFSGDNEQFF
TRBJ2-7,TRBD1,TRBV18,NA,TGTGCCAGCTCACCGTTGCCGGGACAGGATTCCTACGAGCAGTACTTC,CASSPLPGQDSYEQYF
TRBJ2-7,NA,TRBV21-1,NA,TGTGCCAGCAGCAAGGACACTGGATACGAGCAGTACTTC,CASSKDTGYEQYF
TRBJ1-4,NA,TRBV6-5,NA,TGTGCCAGCAGTTCTCAACCAGACCGCCGGGTTGGACTGTTTTTT,CASSSQPDRRVGLFF
TRBJ2-7,NA,TRBV10-3,few,TGTGCCATCAGCCGAGGGGGTGGACTATTTTCCTACGAGCAGTACTTC,CAISRGGGLFSYEQYF
TRBJ1-1,NA,TRBV13,few,TGTGCCAGCAGGTCAACAGGGAGGAACACTGAAGCTTTCTTT,CASRSTGRNTEAFF
TRBJ2-7,TRBD1,TRBV6-6,NA,TGTGCCAGCAGTTACTCGACAGGGGCCTACGAGCAGTACTTC,CASSYSTGAYEQYF
TRBJ1-1,NA,TRBV29-1,NA,TGCAGCGTCAATGAGGGAGGGGGGGGCACTGAAGCTTTCTTT,CSVNEGGGGTEAFF
TRBJ2-7,NA,TRBV5-1,NA,TGCGCCAGCAGTCGTATAGGTAGACCGGACGAGCAGTACTTC,CASSRIGRPDEQYF
TRBJ2-6,TRBD1,TRBV4-3,NA,TGCGCCAGCAGCCAAGGGGCAGGGGGTCGTTTCGCTGGGGCCAACGTCCTGACTTTC,CASSQGAGGRFAGANVLTF
TRBJ2-1,NA,TRBV5-8,NA,TGTGCCAGCAGCTGGACCGGGACCGCGAGGAATGAGCAGTTCTTC,CASSWTGTARNEQFF
TRBJ1-1,TRBD1,TRBV4-1,NA,TGCGCCAGCAGCCAAGAGGACAGGGCGAACACTGAAGCTTTCTTT,CASSQEDRANTEAFF